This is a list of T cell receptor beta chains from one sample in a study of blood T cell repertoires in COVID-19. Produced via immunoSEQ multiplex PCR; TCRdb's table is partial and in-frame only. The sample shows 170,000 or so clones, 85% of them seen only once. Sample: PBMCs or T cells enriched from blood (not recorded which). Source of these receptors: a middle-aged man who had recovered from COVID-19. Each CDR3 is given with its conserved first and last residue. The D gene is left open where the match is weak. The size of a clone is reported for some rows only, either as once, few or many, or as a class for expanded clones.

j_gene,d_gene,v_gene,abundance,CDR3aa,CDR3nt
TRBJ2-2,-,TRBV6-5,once,CASIEEGWTGELFF,TGTGCCAGCATAGAGGAGGGGTGGACCGGGGAGCTGTTTTTT
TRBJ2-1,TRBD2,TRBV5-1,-,CASRGLAGNNNEQFF,TGCGCCAGCAGAGGACTAGCGGGGAACAACAATGAGCAGTTCTTC
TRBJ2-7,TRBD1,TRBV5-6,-,CASSLARDRVVYEQYF,TGTGCCAGCAGCTTGGCACGGGACAGGGTGGTCTACGAGCAGTACTTC
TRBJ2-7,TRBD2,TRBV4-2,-,CASSHEGFSGRNAEQYF,TGTGCCAGCAGCCACGAAGGCTTTAGCGGGAGGAACGCCGAGCAGTACTTC
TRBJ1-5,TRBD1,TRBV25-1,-,CASSAGTANQPQHF,TGTGCCAGCAGTGCCGGGACAGCAAATCAGCCCCAGCATTTT
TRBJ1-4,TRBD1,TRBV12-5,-,CASGFFGQAFATNEKLFF,TGTGCTAGTGGTTTTTTCGGACAGGCATTTGCAACTAATGAAAAACTGTTTTTT
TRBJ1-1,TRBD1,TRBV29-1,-,CSVRPGQGSTEAFF,TGCAGCGTGCGCCCAGGACAGGGGAGCACTGAAGCTTTCTTT
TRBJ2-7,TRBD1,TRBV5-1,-,CASSLGDRTYEQYF,TGCGCCAGCAGCTTGGGGGACAGGACCTACGAGCAGTACTTC
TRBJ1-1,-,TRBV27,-,CASSRTGWNTEAFF,TGTGCCAGCAGTCGTACAGGGTGGAACACTGAAGCTTTCTTT
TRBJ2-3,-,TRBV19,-,CASSSVLADTQYF,TGTGCCAGTAGTAGCGTTTTAGCAGATACGCAGTATTTT
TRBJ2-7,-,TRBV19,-,CASSIRPGGYDEQYF,TGTGCCAGTAGTATACGGCCAGGGGGGTACGACGAGCAGTACTTC
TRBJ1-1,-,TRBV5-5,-,CASSYSDRISEAFF,TGTGCCAGCAGCTATAGTGACAGGATCAGTGAAGCTTTCTTT
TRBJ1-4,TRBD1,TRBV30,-,CAWSDGTGYEKLFF,TGTGCCTGGAGTGACGGGACAGGGTACGAAAAACTGTTTTTT
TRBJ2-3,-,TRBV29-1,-,CSVEPSSSSTDTQYF,TGCAGCGTTGAACCTAGCTCCTCTAGCACAGATACGCAGTATTTT
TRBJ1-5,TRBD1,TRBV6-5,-,CASSSDRGRGPQHF,TGTGCCAGCAGTTCAGACAGGGGGCGAGGGCCCCAGCATTTT
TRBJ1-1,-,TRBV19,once,CASREGQLVRTEAFF,TGTGCCAGTAGGGAGGGCCAATTGGTTCGCACTGAAGCTTTCTTT
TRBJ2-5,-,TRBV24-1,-,CATSDPLIGTQYF,TGTGCCACCAGTGACCCCCTCATCGGGACCCAGTACTTC
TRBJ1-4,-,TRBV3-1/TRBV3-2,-,CASSHAPAGHNEKLFF,TGTGCCAGCAGCCATGCCCCGGCAGGGCATAATGAAAAACTGTTTTTT
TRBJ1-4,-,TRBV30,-,CAWSILQGLFGNEKLFF,TGTGCCTGGAGTATCTTACAGGGCCTTTTTGGTAATGAAAAACTGTTTTTT
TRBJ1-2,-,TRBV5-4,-,CASSRRGENYGYTF,TGTGCCAGCAGCCGTCGGGGGGAAAACTATGGCTACACCTTC
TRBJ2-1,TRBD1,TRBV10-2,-,CASRTGGPNNEQFF,TGCGCCAGCCGTACAGGGGGCCCTAACAATGAGCAGTTCTTC
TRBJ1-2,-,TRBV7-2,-,CASSLGLAGGYTF,TGTGCCAGCAGCTTAGGCCTAGCAGGAGGCTACACCTTC
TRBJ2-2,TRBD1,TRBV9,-,CASSGLGTGGTGELFF,TGTGCCAGCAGCGGACTAGGGACAGGGGGCACCGGGGAGCTGTTTTTT
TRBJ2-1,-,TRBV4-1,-,CASSQAGTSLYNEQFF,TGCGCCAGCAGCCAGGCGGGGACTTCCCTTTACAATGAGCAGTTCTTC
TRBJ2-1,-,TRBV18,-,CASSPPAGFYNEQFF,TGTGCCAGCTCACCACCGGCGGGGTTCTACAATGAGCAGTTCTTC
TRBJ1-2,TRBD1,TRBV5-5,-,CASSLQGAVYGYTF,TGTGCCAGCAGCTTACAGGGGGCGGTCTATGGCTACACCTTC
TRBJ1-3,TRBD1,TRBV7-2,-,CASSPGQGKGNTIYF,TGTGCCAGCAGCCCCGGACAGGGGAAGGGAAACACCATATATTTT
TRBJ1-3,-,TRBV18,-,CASSPESGVGNTIYF,TGTGCCAGCTCACCGGAATCAGGGGTCGGAAACACCATATATTTT